A selection of T cell receptor beta chains follows, all from one sample in a study of blood T cell repertoires in COVID-19. The method was immunoSEQ multiplex PCR; TCRdb's version includes in-frame clones alone and lacks a portion of them. This sample has 350,000 to 550,000 clones; 80% to 90% occur once, and the top ten carry roughly 1.1%. The source material was PBMCs or T cells enriched from blood (not recorded which). The receptors were sampled from a man aged 25 to 45 who had recovered from COVID-19. The CDR3 runs from the conserved cysteine through the conserved F or W. The order of the fields is D gene, J gene, V gene, clone size, CDR3 protein, CDR3 DNA. D genes are given only for firm matches. Some rows mark clone size as missing; the rest say once, few, many or name a class of expanded clone.

TRBD2,TRBJ2-7,TRBV11-2,.,CASSLGLAGLYEQYF,TGTGCCAGCAGCTTAGGACTAGCGGGACTCTACGAGCAGTACTTC
TRBD2,TRBJ2-5,TRBV3-1/TRBV3-2,.,CASSQDIAGETQYF,TGTGCCAGCAGCCAAGATATAGCGGGAGAGACCCAGTACTTC
.,TRBJ2-2,TRBV11-2,.,CASSWAYTGELFF,TGTGCCAGCAGCTGGGCTTACACCGGGGAGCTGTTTTTT
.,TRBJ1-2,TRBV14,.,CASSQTVESGYTF,TGTGCCAGCAGCCAGACAGTTGAATCTGGCTACACCTTC
TRBD1,TRBJ1-1,TRBV5-4,.,CASSRPGQAFSAEAFF,TGTGCCAGCAGCCGGCCGGGACAGGCTTTTAGCGCTGAAGCTTTCTTT
.,TRBJ2-1,TRBV7-9,.,CASSLEQGGYNEQFF,TGTGCCAGCAGCCTCGAGCAGGGGGGCTACAATGAGCAGTTCTTC
TRBD1,TRBJ1-5,TRBV27,.,CASSPWTGANQPQHF,TGTGCCAGCAGTCCCTGGACAGGGGCGAATCAGCCCCAGCATTTT
.,TRBJ1-3,TRBV28,.,CASSSDRQGNPGNTIYF,TGTGCCAGCAGCTCCGATCGCCAGGGGAACCCTGGAAACACCATATATTTT
TRBD2,TRBJ2-3,TRBV28,.,CASTLSGRGVTDTQYF,TGTGCCAGCACCTTGTCAGGGCGGGGGGTCACAGATACGCAGTATTTT
.,TRBJ1-5,TRBV27,.,CASSLGRVEDQPQHF,TGTGCCAGCAGTTTAGGGCGGGTAGAGGATCAGCCCCAGCATTTT
.,TRBJ2-7,TRBV10-1,.,CASSPTGDYEQYF,TGCGCCAGCAGCCCTACCGGGGACTACGAGCAGTACTTC
.,TRBJ1-2,TRBV19,.,CASGVNYGYTF,TGTGCCAGCGGGGTTAACTATGGCTACACCTTC
.,TRBJ1-3,TRBV28,.,CASSSTGLQNTIYF,TGTGCCAGCAGTTCCACAGGGTTGCAAAACACCATATATTTT
TRBD1,TRBJ1-5,TRBV30,.,CAWGTVNNQPQHF,TGTGCCTGGGGGACAGTTAACAATCAGCCCCAGCATTTT
.,TRBJ1-2,TRBV5-6,.,CASSLPANYGYTF,TGTGCCAGCAGCTTGCCCGCTAACTATGGCTACACCTTC
TRBD1,TRBJ2-1,TRBV10-3,.,CAIRGTGPNEQFF,TGTGCCATCAGGGGGACAGGCCCCAATGAGCAGTTCTTC
.,TRBJ2-3,TRBV11-2,.,CASSFAGDTQYF,TGTGCCAGCAGCTTCGCAGGAGATACGCAGTATTTT
.,TRBJ2-7,TRBV19,once,CASSSGFLYEQYF,TGTGCCAGTAGCTCGGGATTTCTCTACGAGCAGTACTTC
.,TRBJ1-5,TRBV28,.,CASSPTGRVNQPQHF,TGTGCCAGCAGCCCCACGGGGAGAGTAAATCAGCCCCAGCATTTT
.,TRBJ2-7,TRBV7-9,once,CASSLWQGLEQYF,TGTGCCAGCAGCTTATGGCAGGGCCTCGAGCAGTACTTC
TRBD1,TRBJ2-1,TRBV5-5,.,CASSPGQGAYNEQFF,TGTGCCAGCAGTCCGGGACAGGGGGCTTACAATGAGCAGTTCTTC
.,TRBJ2-2,TRBV24-1,.,CATSDPRSQRETGELFF,TGTGCCACCAGTGATCCCCGGTCACAAAGGGAGACCGGGGAGCTGTTTTTT
.,TRBJ1-1,TRBV19,.,CASSIDRPNTEAFF,TGTGCCAGTAGTATCGACAGGCCGAACACTGAAGCTTTCTTT
.,TRBJ1-1,TRBV3-1/TRBV3-2,.,CASSQVGGSTEAFF,TGTGCCAGCAGCCAAGTTGGGGGCTCCACTGAAGCTTTCTTT
.,TRBJ2-3,TRBV5-1,once,CASTDRPTDTQYF,TGCGCCAGCACCGACAGGCCCACAGATACGCAGTATTTT
.,TRBJ2-5,TRBV5-4,.,CASSATGIRETQYF,TGTGCCAGCAGCGCCACGGGGATCAGGGAGACCCAGTACTTC
TRBD1,TRBJ1-4,TRBV18,.,CASSRGQELNEKLFF,TGTGCCAGCTCACGGGGACAGGAGCTTAATGAAAAACTGTTTTTT
TRBD1,TRBJ2-7,TRBV5-1,.,CASRGTGGFTYEQYF,TGCGCCAGCAGAGGGACAGGGGGCTTCACCTACGAGCAGTACTTC
.,TRBJ1-2,TRBV28,.,CASSLGRNYGYTF,TGTGCCAGCAGTTTGGGCAGAAACTATGGCTACACCTTC
.,TRBJ2-3,TRBV20-1,once,CSASAERDTQYF,TGCAGTGCTAGTGCCGAGAGAGATACGCAGTATTTT
.,TRBJ1-4,TRBV15,.,CATSREGGEKLFF,TGTGCCACCAGCAGAGAGGGAGGTGAAAAACTGTTTTTT
.,TRBJ1-2,TRBV12-3/TRBV12-4,.,CASSLIRGGYTF,TGTGCCAGCAGTTTAATTAGGGGTGGCTACACCTTC